Presented here are 12 T cell receptor beta chains from one specimen sequenced in a study of CD8+ T cells in alopecia areata listed by TCRdb under 2018. Libraries were made using the immunoSEQ multiplex PCR assay. RNA was extracted from all samples and reverse transcribed into cDNA as template for TCR sequencing. TCRdb stores this immuneACCESS table with in-frame sequences only. Part of the clones is absent; in the studies checked, under half of the shortfall reflects unresolved V genes, and no reason is known for the rest. Within this sample are about 140,000 clones, with 55% of them counted one time only. Jointly, the top ten make up more than 4.5% of the sample. Sequencing was done on a sample of CD4+ T cells sorted from blood. The receptors derive from a human donor in good health.

V usage is TRBV30 and J usage is TRBJ1-1; D not certain. V shed 0 bases and J shed 7 bases, with 9 bases lying between them. The CDR3 is made up of 12 amino acids. Germline loops: CDR1 GTSNPN, CDR2 SVGIG (reference sequence). The CDR3 is CAWSVTRSEAFF. CDR3 bases: TGTGCCTGGAGTGTAACTCGAAGTGAAGCTTTCTTT. The full variable domain, in which reference TRBV30 and TRBJ1-1 provide the parts outside the CDR3, is SQTIHQWPATLVQPVGSPLSLECTVEGTSNPNLYWYRQAAGRGLQLLFYSVGIGQISSEVPQNLSASRPQDRQFILSSKKLLLSDSGFYLCAWSVTRSEAFFGQGTRLTVV.

The rearrangement links TRBV29-1 to TRBJ2-7; D might be TRBD1 or TRBD2, each matching 5 bases. Germline V gene lookup returns CDR1 SQVTM and CDR2 ANQGSEA. With 5 bases removed from V and 2 bases from J, the gap between germline ends came to 10 bases. There are 12 residues in the CDR3. CDR3 sequence: CSVKGTTYEQYF. For the CDR3, the DNA is TGCAGCGTTAAAGGGACGACCTACGAGCAGTACTTC.

This clone was found once. The V and J genes are TRBV7-2 and TRBJ2-3, with 7 bases fitting TRBD1. The CDR3 contains 15 residues. Germline trimming cut 5 bases from V and 4 bases from J; bases unmatched to any gene: 9. Germline V CDR1 and CDR2: SGHTA, FQGNSA. CDR3 in DNA: TGTGCCAGCAGCCCGAGGGGGCTAGTAGCAGATACGCAGTATTTT. As protein: CASSPRGLVADTQYF.

The chain is built from TRBV30 and TRBJ1-5; 8 nucleotides line up with TRBD1. CDR3 length: 15 residues. Germline-derived CDR1 and CDR2 are GTSNPN and SVGIG (reference sequence). The trim removed 1 base at V and 3 bases at J, leaving 5 bases unmatched. CDR3 in amino acids: CAWSALGQDNQPQHF. CDR3 coding DNA: TGTGCCTGGAGTGCCCTGGGACAGGACAATCAGCCCCAGCATTTT.

This clone was found a few times. The V call is TRBV2, the J call TRBJ2-5; 8 bases agree with TRBD2. The CDR3 is 15 residues long. Germline V gene sequence: CDR1 SNHLY, CDR2 FYNNEI. Trimming at V came to 0 bases and at J to 1 base, leaving 1 base not matched to a gene. CDR3 loop: CASSEALAGQETQYF. CDR3 DNA: TGTGCCAGCAGTGAAGCTCTAGCGGGCCAAGAGACCCAGTACTTC.

The chain couples TRBV10-3 to TRBJ1-5; D is unresolved. Per germline, CDR1 ENHRY and CDR2 SYGVKD. The CDR3 runs to 12 residues. Trimming removed 11 bases at V and 3 bases at J, with 11 bases between. This chain's CDR3 is CAAGVDNQPQHF. CDR3 DNA sequence: TGTGCCGCCGGAGTGGACAATCAGCCCCAGCATTTT.

The chain has TRBV5-6 and TRBJ1-2, with D tentatively TRBD1 (6 bases). The CDR3 consists of 14 residues. Trimming cost V 0 bases and J 5 bases, with 11 bases left between them. Germline assignment: CDR1 SGHDT and CDR2 YYEEEE. CDR3 bases: TGTGCCAGCAGCTTGGACAGGGTTAGGTATGGCTACACCTTC. Protein sequence: CASSLDRVRYGYTF.

This rearrangement joins TRBV6-6 to TRBJ2-2; D unclear. The CDR3 has 16 residues. Germline lookup yields CDR1 MNHNY and CDR2 SVGAGI (reference sequence). V was trimmed by 0 bases and J by 5 bases, leaving 13 bases between them. The CDR3 loop reads CASSYSGSALTGELFF. Here the CDR3 DNA reads TGTGCCAGCAGTTACTCGGGGTCGGCGCTTACCGGGGAGCTGTTTTTT.

The rearrangement joins TRBV29-1 to TRBJ2-5; possible D gene TRBD2, 6 bases. Trimming shortened V by 5 bases and J by 5 bases, and 12 bases separated the two germline ends. Germline values: CDR1 SQVTM, CDR2 ANQGSEA. The CDR3 sequence is 12 residues long. This CDR3 is CSVLTGAETQYF. The DNA of the CDR3 is TGCAGCGTTTTGACGGGAGCGGAGACCCAGTACTTC.

The chain is built from TRBV11-2 and TRBJ2-1; D is unresolved. Germline assignment: CDR1 SGHAT and CDR2 FQNNGV. CDR3 length equals 15 residues. V was trimmed by 1 base and J by 4 bases, leaving 11 bases between them. For the CDR3, the DNA is TGTGCCAGCAGCTTAGCCCCGGACGGATACAATGAGCAGTTCTTC. It translates to CASSLAPDGYNEQFF.

The CDR3 loop reads CSVTRGQSTEAFF. The CDR3 coding sequence is TGCAGCGTTACCAGGGGGCAGAGCACTGAAGCTTTCTTT. V and J are TRBV29-1 and TRBJ1-1; 8 bases fit TRBD1. The germline V gene encodes CDR1 SQVTM and CDR2 ANQGSEA. There are 13 residues in the CDR3. Trimming took 5 bases from V and 4 from J; bases not matched to a gene: 6.

This clone occurred a few times. The chain is built from TRBV19 and TRBJ2-6; 7 bases line up with TRBD1. Germline-derived CDR1 and CDR2 are LNHDA and SQIVND (reference sequence). The CDR3 length is 16 residues. Germline trimming cut 9 bases from V and 0 bases from J; bases unmatched to any gene: 8. CDR3 region: CASSARTGSGANVLTF. In DNA, the CDR3 is TGTGCCAGCTCCGCCCGGACAGGCTCTGGGGCCAACGTCCTGACTTTC.